This paragraph covers one TCR beta chain sequence. For the second PCR, which ran for roughly 6 to 12 cycles, a sample-barcoded 5' primer and a J-beta primer mix were used. A single record per CDR3 protein comes from TCRdb applying MiXCR to the 5' RACE reads. Here the sample spans hundreds of thousands of distinct CDR3 sequences, 20% to 30% being singletons. V lost 1 base and J lost 8; bases outside the gene matches: 7. Germline-derived CDR1 and CDR2 are SGHTA and FQGTGA. CDR3 length equals 16 residues. The data stem from a study of blood T cells in healthy people across ages. This sample also belongs to another study, concerning T cells of mothers and their children.

The sample consisted of blood. This TCR was sampled from a boy between 10 and 17 years old in good health. This rearrangement joins TRBV7-3 to TRBJ2-1; 11 nucleotides align to TRBD2. The CDR3 nucleotides are TGTGCCAGCAGCTTAAGAGTAGCGGGGGGGCTGGATGAGCAGTTCTTC. Translation: CASSLRVAGGLDEQFF.